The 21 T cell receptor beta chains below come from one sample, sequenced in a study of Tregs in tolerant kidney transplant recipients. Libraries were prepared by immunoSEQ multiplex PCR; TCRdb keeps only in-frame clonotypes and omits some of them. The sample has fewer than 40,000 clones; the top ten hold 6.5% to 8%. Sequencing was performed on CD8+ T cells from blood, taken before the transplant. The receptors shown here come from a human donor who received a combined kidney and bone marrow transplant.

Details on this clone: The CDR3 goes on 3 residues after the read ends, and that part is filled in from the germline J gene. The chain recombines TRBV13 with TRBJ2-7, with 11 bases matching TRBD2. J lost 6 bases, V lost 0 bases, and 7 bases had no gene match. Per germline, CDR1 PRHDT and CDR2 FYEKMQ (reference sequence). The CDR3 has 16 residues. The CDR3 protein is CASSLGLAGGTSEQYF. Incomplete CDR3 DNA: TGTGCCAGCAGCTTAGGGCTAGCGGGAGGTACGTCCGAG.

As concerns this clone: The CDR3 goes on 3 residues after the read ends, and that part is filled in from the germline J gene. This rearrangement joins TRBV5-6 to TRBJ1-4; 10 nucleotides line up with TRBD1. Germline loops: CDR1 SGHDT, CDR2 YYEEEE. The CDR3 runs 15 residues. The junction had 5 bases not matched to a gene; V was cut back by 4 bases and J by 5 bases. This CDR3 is CASSGTGQGNEKLFF. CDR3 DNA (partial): TGTGCCAGCAGCGGTACGGGACAGGGGAATGAAAAA.

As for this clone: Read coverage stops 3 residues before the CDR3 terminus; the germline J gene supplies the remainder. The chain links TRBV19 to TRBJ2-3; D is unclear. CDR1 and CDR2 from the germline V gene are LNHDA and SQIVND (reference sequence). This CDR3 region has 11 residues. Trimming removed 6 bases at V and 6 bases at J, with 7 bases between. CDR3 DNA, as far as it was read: TGTGCCAGTAGCCCCGGGGATACG. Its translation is CASSPGDT. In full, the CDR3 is CASSPGDTQYF.

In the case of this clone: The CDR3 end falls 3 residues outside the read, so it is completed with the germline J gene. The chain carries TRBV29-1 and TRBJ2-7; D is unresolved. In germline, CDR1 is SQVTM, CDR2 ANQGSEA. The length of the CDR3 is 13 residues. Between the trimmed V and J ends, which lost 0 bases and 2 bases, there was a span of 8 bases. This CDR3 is CSVEDRATYEQYF. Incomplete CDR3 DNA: TGCAGCGTTGAAGATAGGGCCACCTACGAG.

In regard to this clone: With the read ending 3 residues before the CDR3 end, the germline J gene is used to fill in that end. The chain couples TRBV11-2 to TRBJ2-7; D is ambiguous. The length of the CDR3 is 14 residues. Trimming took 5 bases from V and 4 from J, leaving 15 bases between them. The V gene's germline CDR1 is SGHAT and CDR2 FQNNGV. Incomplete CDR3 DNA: TGTGCCAGCAGCCAAGGGTCGCCACGGTACGAG. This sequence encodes CASSQGSPRYE. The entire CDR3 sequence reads CASSQGSPRYEQYF.

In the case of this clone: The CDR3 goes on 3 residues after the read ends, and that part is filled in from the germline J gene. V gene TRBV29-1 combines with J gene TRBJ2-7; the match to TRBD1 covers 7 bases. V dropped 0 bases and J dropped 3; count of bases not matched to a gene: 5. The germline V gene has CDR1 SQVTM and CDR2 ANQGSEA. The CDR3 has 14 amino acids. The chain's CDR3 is CSVEEGDSHYEQYF. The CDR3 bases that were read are TGCAGCGTTGAAGAGGGGGACAGTCACTACGAG.

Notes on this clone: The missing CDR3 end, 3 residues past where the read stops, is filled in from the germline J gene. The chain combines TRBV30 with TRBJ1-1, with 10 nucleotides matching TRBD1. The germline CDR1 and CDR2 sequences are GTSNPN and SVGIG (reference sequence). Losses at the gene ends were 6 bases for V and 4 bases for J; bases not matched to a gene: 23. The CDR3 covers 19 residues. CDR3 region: CACPKNVPGQGRVATEAFF. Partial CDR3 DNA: TGTGCCTGCCCAAAAAATGTTCCGGGACAGGGGCGGGTGGCCACTGAA.

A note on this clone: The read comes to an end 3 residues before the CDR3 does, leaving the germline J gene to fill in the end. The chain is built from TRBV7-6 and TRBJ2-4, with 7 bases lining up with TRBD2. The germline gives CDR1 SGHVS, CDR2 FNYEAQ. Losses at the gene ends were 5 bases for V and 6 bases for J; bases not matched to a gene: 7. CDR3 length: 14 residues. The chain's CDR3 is CASSGGGETNIQYF. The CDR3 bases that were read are TGTGCCAGCAGCGGGGGGGGTGAGACAAACATT.

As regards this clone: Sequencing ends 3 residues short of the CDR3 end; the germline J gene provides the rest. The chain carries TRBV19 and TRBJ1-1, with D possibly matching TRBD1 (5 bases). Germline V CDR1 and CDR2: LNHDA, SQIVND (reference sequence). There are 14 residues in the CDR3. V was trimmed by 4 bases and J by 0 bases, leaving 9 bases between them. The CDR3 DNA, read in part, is TGTGCCAGTAGTACCAGGGTCCTGAACACTGAA. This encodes CASSTRVLNTE. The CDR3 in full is CASSTRVLNTEAFF.

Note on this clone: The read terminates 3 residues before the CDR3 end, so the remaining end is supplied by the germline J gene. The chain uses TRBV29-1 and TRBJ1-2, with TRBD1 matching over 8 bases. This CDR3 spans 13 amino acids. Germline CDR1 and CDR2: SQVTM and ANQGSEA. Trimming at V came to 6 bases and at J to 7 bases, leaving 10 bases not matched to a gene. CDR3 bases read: TGCAGCGTCGCCCCCGGGACAGGTGTTGGC. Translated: CSVAPGTGVG. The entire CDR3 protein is CSVAPGTGVGYTF. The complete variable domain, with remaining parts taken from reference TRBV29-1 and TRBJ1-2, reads SAVISQKPSRDICQRGTSLTIQCQVDSQVTMMFWYRQQPGQSLTLIATANQGSEATYESGFVIDKFPISRPNLTFSTLTVSNMSPEDSSIYLCSVAPGTGVGYTFGSGTRLTVV.

CDR3 sequence reads: CASSARKGHSGNTIYF. The sequenced part of the CDR3 DNA is TGTGCCAGCAGCGCGCGAAAGGGACACTCTGGAAACACC. V usage is TRBV13 and J usage is TRBJ1-3; the D gene is possibly TRBD1 (6 bases). The sequence runs out 3 residues before the end of the CDR3; the remainder is reconstructed from the germline J gene. This CDR3 comprises 16 residues. The ends were cut back, 5 bases at V and 0 bases at J, with 14 bases in the middle. Germline CDR1 PRHDT, CDR2 FYEKMQ (reference sequence).

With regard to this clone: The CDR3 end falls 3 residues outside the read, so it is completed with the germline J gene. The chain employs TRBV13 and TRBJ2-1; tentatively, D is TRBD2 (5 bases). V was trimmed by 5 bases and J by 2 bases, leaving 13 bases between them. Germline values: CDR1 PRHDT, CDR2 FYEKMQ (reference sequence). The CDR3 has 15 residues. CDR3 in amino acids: CASSPRSGAYNEQFF. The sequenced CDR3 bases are TGTGCCAGCAGCCCGAGGAGCGGAGCCTACAATGAG.

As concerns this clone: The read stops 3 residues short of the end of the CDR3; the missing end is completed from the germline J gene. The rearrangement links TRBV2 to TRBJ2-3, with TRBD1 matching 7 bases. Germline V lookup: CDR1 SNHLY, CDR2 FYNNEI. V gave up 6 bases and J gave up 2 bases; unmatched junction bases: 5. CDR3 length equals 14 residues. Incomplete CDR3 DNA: TGTGCCAGCAGAGGGGGCAGTTACACAGATACG. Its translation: CASRGGSYTDT. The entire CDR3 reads CASRGGSYTDTQYF.

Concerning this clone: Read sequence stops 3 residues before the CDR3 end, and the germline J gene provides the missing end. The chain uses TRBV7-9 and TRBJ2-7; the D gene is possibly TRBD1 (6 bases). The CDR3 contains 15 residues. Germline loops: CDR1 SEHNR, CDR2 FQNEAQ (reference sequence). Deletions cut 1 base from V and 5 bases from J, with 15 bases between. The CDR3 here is CASSLEETGYHEQYF. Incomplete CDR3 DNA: TGTGCCAGCAGCTTAGAGGAAACAGGGTACCACGAG.

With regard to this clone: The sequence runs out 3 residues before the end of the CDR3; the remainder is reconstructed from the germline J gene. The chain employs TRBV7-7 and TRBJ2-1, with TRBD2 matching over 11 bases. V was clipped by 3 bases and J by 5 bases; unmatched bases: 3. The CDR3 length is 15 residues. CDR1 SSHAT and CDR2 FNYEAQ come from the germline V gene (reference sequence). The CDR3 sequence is CASSFELAGDNEQFF. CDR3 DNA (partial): TGTGCCAGCAGCTTCGAACTAGCGGGGGACAATGAG. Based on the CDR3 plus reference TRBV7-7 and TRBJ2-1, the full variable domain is GAGVSQSPRYKVTKRGQDVTLRCDPISSHATLYWYQQALGQGPEFLTYFNYEAQPDKSGLPSDRFSAERPEGSISTLTIQRTEQRDSAMYRCASSFELAGDNEQFFGPGTRLTVL.

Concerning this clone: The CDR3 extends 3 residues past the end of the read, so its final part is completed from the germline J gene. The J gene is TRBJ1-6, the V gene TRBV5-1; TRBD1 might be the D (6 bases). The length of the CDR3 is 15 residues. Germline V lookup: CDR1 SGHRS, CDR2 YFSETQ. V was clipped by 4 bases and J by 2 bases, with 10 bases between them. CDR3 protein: CASSETGPYNSPLHF. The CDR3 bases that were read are TGCGCCAGCAGCGAAACAGGGCCCTATAATTCACCC.

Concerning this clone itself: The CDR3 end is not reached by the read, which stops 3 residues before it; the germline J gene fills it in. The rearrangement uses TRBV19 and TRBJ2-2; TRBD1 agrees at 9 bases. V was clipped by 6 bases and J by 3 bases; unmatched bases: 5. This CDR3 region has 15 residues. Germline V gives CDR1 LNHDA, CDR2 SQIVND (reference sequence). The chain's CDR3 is CASSPGQGYTGELFF. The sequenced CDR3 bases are TGTGCCAGTAGCCCGGGACAGGGCTACACCGGGGAG.

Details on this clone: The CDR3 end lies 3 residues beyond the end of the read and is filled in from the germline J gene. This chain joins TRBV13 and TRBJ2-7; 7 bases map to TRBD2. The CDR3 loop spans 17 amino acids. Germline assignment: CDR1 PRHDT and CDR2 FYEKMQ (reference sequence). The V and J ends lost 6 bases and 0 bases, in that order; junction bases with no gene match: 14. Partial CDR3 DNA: TGTGCCAGCAGTCCTCCCCGGGGGGAGGCTCCCTCCTACGAG. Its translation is CASSPPRGEAPSYE. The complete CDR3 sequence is CASSPPRGEAPSYEQYF.

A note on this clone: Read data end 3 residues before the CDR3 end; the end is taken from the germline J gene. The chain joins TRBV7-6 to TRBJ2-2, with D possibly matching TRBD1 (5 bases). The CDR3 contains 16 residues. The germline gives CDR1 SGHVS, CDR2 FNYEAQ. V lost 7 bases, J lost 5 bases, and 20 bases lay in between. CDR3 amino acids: CASTHLKTAPTGELFF. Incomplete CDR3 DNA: TGTGCCAGCACCCATCTTAAGACAGCACCTACCGGGGAG. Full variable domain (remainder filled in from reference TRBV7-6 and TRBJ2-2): GAGVSQSPRYKVTKRGQDVALRCDPISGHVSLYWYRQALGQGPEFLTYFNYEAQQDKSGLPNDRFSAERPEGSISTLTIQRTEQRDSAMYRCASTHLKTAPTGELFFGEGSRLTVL.

CDR3 amino acids: CASYIGGGEQFF. The covered CDR3 bases are TGTGCCAGCTACATTGGGGGGGGTGAG. The V call is TRBV18, the J call TRBJ2-1; 7 positions agree with TRBD2. From the germline J gene comes the end of the CDR3, since the read stops 3 residues before it. This CDR3 spans 12 amino acids. V trimming: 7 bases; J trimming: 9 bases; junction bases outside the gene matches: 6. The germline V gene has CDR1 KGHSH and CDR2 LQKENI.

The covered CDR3 bases are TGTGCCAGCAGCCGCGGCTCCTACGAG. It translates to CASSRGSYE. The whole CDR3 protein is CASSRGSYEQYF. The V call is TRBV7-2, the J call TRBJ2-7; D uncertain. The read terminates 3 residues ahead of where the CDR3 ends, so the germline J gene completes it. CDR1 and CDR2 (germline): SGHTA, FQGNSA. There are 12 residues in the CDR3. V was cut by 5 bases and J by 0 bases, with 5 bases left in between.